Listed here is a single T cell receptor (beta chain). Its antigen remains unidentified. The data derive from a study of cytomegalovirus exposure and HLA in healthy donors. Study-wide findings and caveats: A later analysis linked a missense DCLRE1C variant to TCR beta V- and J-gene trimming.

Use of 60 Vbeta and 13 Jbeta primers characterized the PCR. Using immunoSEQ multiplex PCR, the repertoire was profiled, and TCRdb retains in-frame clones only, with some absent. The profile shows over 85,000 clones, roughly 80% of them singletons. This sequence was found in a young man in good health and CMV-seropositive. Input material: PBMCs.

As DNA, the CDR3 is TGTGCCAGCAGGTTAGACTTTGGGTCCTACGAGCAGTACTTC. Its protein is CASRLDFGSYEQYF. V and J are TRBV2 and TRBJ2-7; no definite D call. This CDR3 has 14 residues. Trimming cost V 6 bases and J 1 base, with 13 bases left between them. Germline V gene sequence: CDR1 SNHLY, CDR2 FYNNEI.